The rows below give T cell receptor beta chains drawn from one sample of a study of blood T cell repertoires in COVID-19. Measured with immunoSEQ multiplex PCR; TCRdb has only the in-frame clones, and not every one. The repertoire includes hundreds of thousands of clones, about nine tenths of them detected once, and over 0.85% sits in the top ten. The source material was PBMCs or T cells enriched from blood (not recorded which). These receptor sequences come from a man between 50 and 59 years old who had been exposed to COVID-19. Each CDR3 is given without its conserved first and last residue. Each record gives: D gene, V gene, CDR3 protein. The D gene is left open where the match is weak.

d_gene: -; v_gene: TRBV13; CDR3aa: ASSLGLAGSTDTQY
d_gene: TRBD1; v_gene: TRBV6-6; CDR3aa: ASSYSGTGLGEKLF
d_gene: -; v_gene: TRBV18; CDR3aa: ASSRNRDGNTIY
d_gene: TRBD1; v_gene: TRBV29-1; CDR3aa: SVLPTGSYGYT
d_gene: -; v_gene: TRBV5-1; CDR3aa: ASNREREETQY
d_gene: -; v_gene: TRBV30; CDR3aa: AWISGGDSIQETQY
d_gene: -; v_gene: TRBV10-1; CDR3aa: ASSESGGNQPQH
d_gene: -; v_gene: TRBV20-1; CDR3aa: SVASGNTIY
d_gene: TRBD1; v_gene: TRBV7-2; CDR3aa: ASSITGVGYGYT
d_gene: -; v_gene: TRBV6-5; CDR3aa: ATSPDRKRNKY
d_gene: TRBD1; v_gene: TRBV27; CDR3aa: ASSLSRDSPYEQY
d_gene: -; v_gene: TRBV7-2; CDR3aa: ASSPRYLNTEAF
d_gene: TRBD1; v_gene: TRBV28; CDR3aa: ASRDKDRVYGYT
d_gene: TRBD1; v_gene: TRBV9; CDR3aa: ASSVQDRGNYGYT
d_gene: TRBD2; v_gene: TRBV28; CDR3aa: ASSRVAGPSSYNEQF